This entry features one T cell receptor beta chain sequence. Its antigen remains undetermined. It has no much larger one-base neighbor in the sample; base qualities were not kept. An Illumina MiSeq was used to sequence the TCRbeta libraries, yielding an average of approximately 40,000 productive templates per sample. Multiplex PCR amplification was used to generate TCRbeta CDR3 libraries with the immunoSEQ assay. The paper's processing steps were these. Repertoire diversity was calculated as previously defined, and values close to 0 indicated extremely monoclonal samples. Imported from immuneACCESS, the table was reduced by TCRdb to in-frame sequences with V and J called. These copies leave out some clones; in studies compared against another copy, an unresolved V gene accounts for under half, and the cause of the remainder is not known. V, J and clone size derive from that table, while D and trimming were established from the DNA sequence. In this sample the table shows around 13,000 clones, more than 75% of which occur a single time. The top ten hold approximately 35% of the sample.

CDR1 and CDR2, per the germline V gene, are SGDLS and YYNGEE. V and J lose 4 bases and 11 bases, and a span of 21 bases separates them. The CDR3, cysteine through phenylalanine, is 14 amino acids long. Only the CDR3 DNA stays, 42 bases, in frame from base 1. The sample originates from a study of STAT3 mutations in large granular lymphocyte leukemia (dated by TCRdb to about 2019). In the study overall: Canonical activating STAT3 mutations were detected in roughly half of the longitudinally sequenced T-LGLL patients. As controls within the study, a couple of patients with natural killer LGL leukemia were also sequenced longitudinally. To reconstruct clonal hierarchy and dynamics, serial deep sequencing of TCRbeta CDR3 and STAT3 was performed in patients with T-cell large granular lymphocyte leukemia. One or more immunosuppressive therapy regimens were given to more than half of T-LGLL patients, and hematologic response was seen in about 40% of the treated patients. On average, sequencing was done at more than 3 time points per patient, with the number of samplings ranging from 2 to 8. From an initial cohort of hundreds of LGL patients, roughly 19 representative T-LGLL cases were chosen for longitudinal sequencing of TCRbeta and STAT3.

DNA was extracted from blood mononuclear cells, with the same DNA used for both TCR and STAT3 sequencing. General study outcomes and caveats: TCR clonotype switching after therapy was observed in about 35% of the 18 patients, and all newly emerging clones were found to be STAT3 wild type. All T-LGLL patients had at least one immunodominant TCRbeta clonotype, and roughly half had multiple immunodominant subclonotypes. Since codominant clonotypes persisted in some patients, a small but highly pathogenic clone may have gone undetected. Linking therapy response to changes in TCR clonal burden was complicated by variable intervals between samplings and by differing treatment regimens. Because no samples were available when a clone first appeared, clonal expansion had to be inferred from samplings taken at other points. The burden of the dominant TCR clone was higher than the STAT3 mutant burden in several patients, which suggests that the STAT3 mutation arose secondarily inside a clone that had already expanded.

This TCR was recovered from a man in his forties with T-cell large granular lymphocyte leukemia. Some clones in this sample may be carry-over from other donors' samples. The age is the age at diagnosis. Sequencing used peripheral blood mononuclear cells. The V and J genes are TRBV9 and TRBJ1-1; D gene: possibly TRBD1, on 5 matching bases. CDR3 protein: CASSLYDRDQAAFF. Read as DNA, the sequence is TGTGCCAGCAGCCTTTACGACAGAGACCAGGCGGCTTTCTTT.